This is a list of T cell receptor beta chains from one sample in a study of beta chain features in type 1 diabetes. Sequencing was performed with immunoSEQ multiplex PCR; in TCRdb, only in-frame clones are kept and a portion is missing. The table has around 600,000 clones, 9.5% to 15% seen once; the top ten hold around 0.12%. What was sequenced was naive CD4+ T cells from blood. Every receptor here comes from a man between 25 and 39 years old with type 1 diabetes. CDR3s include the opening cysteine and the closing phenylalanine or tryptophan. Fields, in order: V gene, D gene, J gene, clone size, CDR3 DNA, CDR3 protein. D genes are given only for firm matches. Size is omitted from some rows. Given values are once, few, many or a class for expanded clones.

V gene: TRBV9; D gene: -; J gene: TRBJ2-5; clone size: -; CDR3 DNA: TGTGCCAGCAGCGCCGGAGGGTACAGTGAAGAGACCCAGTACTTC; CDR3 protein: CASSAGGYSEETQYF
V gene: TRBV5-1; D gene: -; J gene: TRBJ2-1; clone size: -; CDR3 DNA: TGCGCCAGCAGCTTGGATGGCACTTACAATGAGCAGTTCTTC; CDR3 protein: CASSLDGTYNEQFF
V gene: TRBV9; D gene: TRBD1; J gene: TRBJ2-6; clone size: -; CDR3 DNA: TGTGCCAGCAGCGGGCGGACAGGGACTTTCTCTGGGGCCAACGTCCTGACTTTC; CDR3 protein: CASSGRTGTFSGANVLTF
V gene: TRBV5-1; D gene: TRBD1; J gene: TRBJ2-1; clone size: -; CDR3 DNA: TGCGCCAGCAGGCAGACAGGGGGCAAGAATGAGCAGTTCTTC; CDR3 protein: CASRQTGGKNEQFF
V gene: TRBV9; D gene: TRBD1; J gene: TRBJ1-2; clone size: few; CDR3 DNA: TGTGCCAGCAGCGTAGGGAGGGGGCCATATGGCTACACCTTC; CDR3 protein: CASSVGRGPYGYTF
V gene: TRBV9; D gene: -; J gene: TRBJ2-7; clone size: few; CDR3 DNA: TGTGCCAGCAGCGGAGGGGACAAGTACGAGCAGTACTTC; CDR3 protein: CASSGGDKYEQYF
V gene: TRBV6-4; D gene: -; J gene: TRBJ2-4; clone size: -; CDR3 DNA: TGTGCCAGCAGTGGGGGCATTCAGTACTTC; CDR3 protein: CASSGGIQYF
V gene: TRBV7-2; D gene: -; J gene: TRBJ2-3; clone size: few; CDR3 DNA: TGTGCCAGCAGCTTAGCCCCAGATACGCAGTATTTT; CDR3 protein: CASSLAPDTQYF
V gene: TRBV30; D gene: TRBD1; J gene: TRBJ1-5; clone size: few; CDR3 DNA: TGTGCCTGGAGTGTATCCCGGGACAGCAATAGCAATCAGCCCCAGCATTTT; CDR3 protein: CAWSVSRDSNSNQPQHF
V gene: TRBV28; D gene: -; J gene: TRBJ2-1; clone size: few; CDR3 DNA: TGTGCCAGCAGACTATACAATGAGCAGTTCTTC; CDR3 protein: CASRLYNEQFF
V gene: TRBV5-4; D gene: -; J gene: TRBJ2-7; clone size: -; CDR3 DNA: TGTGCCAGCAGCTTGGCCGCCGGGACAATACCCTACGAGCAGTACTTC; CDR3 protein: CASSLAAGTIPYEQYF
V gene: TRBV7-9; D gene: TRBD1; J gene: TRBJ1-2; clone size: few; CDR3 DNA: TGTGCCAGCAGCCAAGACCAGGGGGCAGTCAGTGGCTACACCTTC; CDR3 protein: CASSQDQGAVSGYTF
V gene: TRBV5-1; D gene: TRBD1; J gene: TRBJ2-7; clone size: few; CDR3 DNA: TGCGCCAGCAGCTTGGAACAGGGGAGCTACGAGCAGTACTTC; CDR3 protein: CASSLEQGSYEQYF
V gene: TRBV19; D gene: -; J gene: TRBJ2-1; clone size: -; CDR3 DNA: TGTGCCAGTAGATCACCGGGACACGTCTACAATGAGCAGTTCTTC; CDR3 protein: CASRSPGHVYNEQFF
V gene: TRBV25-1; D gene: TRBD1; J gene: TRBJ1-2; clone size: few; CDR3 DNA: TGTGCCAGCAGTCAGGGACAGGGATCGACTGGCTACACCTTC; CDR3 protein: CASSQGQGSTGYTF
V gene: TRBV2; D gene: -; J gene: TRBJ2-5; clone size: few; CDR3 DNA: TGTGCCAGCAGACCGCAGACAGGCGGAGAGACCCAGTACTTC; CDR3 protein: CASRPQTGGETQYF
V gene: TRBV25-1; D gene: -; J gene: TRBJ2-5; clone size: few; CDR3 DNA: TGTGCCAGCAGTGAATGGTCAGAGACCCAGTACTTC; CDR3 protein: CASSEWSETQYF
V gene: TRBV19; D gene: TRBD2; J gene: TRBJ2-5; clone size: -; CDR3 DNA: TGTGCCAGTAGTATAGTTGGGGAGGGTAAGACCCAGTACTTC; CDR3 protein: CASSIVGEGKTQYF
V gene: TRBV13; D gene: TRBD1; J gene: TRBJ2-1; clone size: few; CDR3 DNA: TGTGCCAGCAGCTTAGGCCGAGGTCCAGGGGGCAATGAGCAGTTCTTC; CDR3 protein: CASSLGRGPGGNEQFF
V gene: TRBV5-1; D gene: -; J gene: TRBJ2-5; clone size: few; CDR3 DNA: TGCGCCAGCACCCCCGTGGGTGTTGAGACCCAGTACTTC; CDR3 protein: CASTPVGVETQYF
V gene: TRBV9; D gene: TRBD1; J gene: TRBJ1-2; clone size: -; CDR3 DNA: TGTGCCAGCAGCGACCGGACAGGGGATGGCTACACCTTC; CDR3 protein: CASSDRTGDGYTF
V gene: TRBV7-2; D gene: -; J gene: TRBJ2-1; clone size: -; CDR3 DNA: TGTGCCAGCAGCTTAACAGGGTACAATGAGCAGTTCTTC; CDR3 protein: CASSLTGYNEQFF
V gene: TRBV20-1; D gene: TRBD2; J gene: TRBJ2-7; clone size: few; CDR3 DNA: TGCAGTGCTAGGGGGACTACCGAGCAGTACTTC; CDR3 protein: CSARGTTEQYF
V gene: TRBV7-9; D gene: -; J gene: TRBJ1-2; clone size: -; CDR3 DNA: TGTGCCAGCAGCGGGCGGACAGCCAACTATGGCTACACCTTC; CDR3 protein: CASSGRTANYGYTF
V gene: TRBV7-2; D gene: TRBD1; J gene: TRBJ2-1; clone size: few; CDR3 DNA: TGTGCCAGCAGCCCTCGACAGGGGGCGGCCGAGCAGTTCTTC; CDR3 protein: CASSPRQGAAEQFF
V gene: TRBV2; D gene: -; J gene: TRBJ1-1; clone size: -; CDR3 DNA: TGTGCCAGCAGTGATGGCTGGGAGACCCCCACTTTCTTT; CDR3 protein: CASSDGWETPTFF
V gene: TRBV5-1; D gene: -; J gene: TRBJ2-5; clone size: few; CDR3 DNA: TGCGCCAGCAGCGCACCCGGGGCTCAAGAGACCCAGTACTTC; CDR3 protein: CASSAPGAQETQYF
V gene: TRBV7-2; D gene: -; J gene: TRBJ1-6; clone size: -; CDR3 DNA: TGTGCCAGCAGCTTAGAAGGCGTGGTTGGCTCACCCCTCCACTTT; CDR3 protein: CASSLEGVVGSPLHF
V gene: TRBV9; D gene: -; J gene: TRBJ2-7; clone size: few; CDR3 DNA: TGTGCCAGCAGCGTGGGGCCCGGGGGAGAGCAGTACTTC; CDR3 protein: CASSVGPGGEQYF
V gene: TRBV29-1; D gene: -; J gene: TRBJ2-2; clone size: -; CDR3 DNA: TGCAGCGTTCGGGGTACGAACACCGGGGAGCTGTTTTTT; CDR3 protein: CSVRGTNTGELFF
V gene: TRBV2; D gene: TRBD1; J gene: TRBJ2-3; clone size: -; CDR3 DNA: TGTGCCAGCAGTGGGGGACAGTACCTCACAGATACGCAGTATTTT; CDR3 protein: CASSGGQYLTDTQYF
V gene: TRBV6-5; D gene: -; J gene: TRBJ1-2; clone size: -; CDR3 DNA: TGTGCCAGCAGTTATGGGGTTGTCAATGGCTACACCTTC; CDR3 protein: CASSYGVVNGYTF
V gene: TRBV28; D gene: TRBD1; J gene: TRBJ1-3; clone size: few; CDR3 DNA: TGTGCCAGCATCCCAGGGGGGTCGATCTCTGGAAACACCATATATTTT; CDR3 protein: CASIPGGSISGNTIYF
V gene: TRBV6-5; D gene: -; J gene: TRBJ2-7; clone size: -; CDR3 DNA: TGTGCCAGCAAAGTGGGACGAGGCTACGAGCAGTACTTC; CDR3 protein: CASKVGRGYEQYF
V gene: TRBV2; D gene: -; J gene: TRBJ1-2; clone size: -; CDR3 DNA: TGTGCCAGCAGTGACCCCCCAGGGAGACGCGGCTACACCTTC; CDR3 protein: CASSDPPGRRGYTF
V gene: TRBV15; D gene: TRBD2; J gene: TRBJ2-1; clone size: few; CDR3 DNA: TGTGCCACCAGCAGCCTGGGCGAGCGGGGGGGCCATGTTGAGCAGTTCTTC; CDR3 protein: CATSSLGERGGHVEQFF
V gene: TRBV6-7; D gene: -; J gene: TRBJ2-3; clone size: -; CDR3 DNA: TGTGCCAGCCGGGCACAGGACTTATGGGTGGATACGCAGTATTTT; CDR3 protein: CASRAQDLWVDTQYF
V gene: TRBV27; D gene: -; J gene: TRBJ1-5; clone size: few; CDR3 DNA: TGTGCCAGCAGTCTACAGGGAGGCGGTCAGCCCCAGCATTTT; CDR3 protein: CASSLQGGGQPQHF
V gene: TRBV18; D gene: -; J gene: TRBJ1-3; clone size: few; CDR3 DNA: TGTGCCAGCTCACCAGTGGAAACCTCTGGAAACACCATATATTTT; CDR3 protein: CASSPVETSGNTIYF
V gene: TRBV30; D gene: TRBD1; J gene: TRBJ1-2; clone size: -; CDR3 DNA: TGTGCCTGGAGTCTCAGACAGGGAAACTATGGCTACACCTTC; CDR3 protein: CAWSLRQGNYGYTF
V gene: TRBV29-1; D gene: TRBD1; J gene: TRBJ1-4; clone size: -; CDR3 DNA: TGCAGCGTCGCCCCGGGACAGGGGGATGAAAAACTGTTTTTT; CDR3 protein: CSVAPGQGDEKLFF
V gene: TRBV7-3; D gene: -; J gene: TRBJ2-1; clone size: -; CDR3 DNA: TGTGCCAGCAGCTCGCCGGCGGTCAATGAGCAGTTCTTC; CDR3 protein: CASSSPAVNEQFF
V gene: TRBV7-2; D gene: TRBD2; J gene: TRBJ2-5; clone size: few; CDR3 DNA: TGTGCCAGCAGCTTAGGCGGGGGACCGGAGACCCAGTACTTC; CDR3 protein: CASSLGGGPETQYF
V gene: TRBV28; D gene: -; J gene: TRBJ1-4; clone size: few; CDR3 DNA: TGTGCCAGCAGTCCTATGGGCCGCCTGACAGTAAATGAAAAACTGTTTTTT; CDR3 protein: CASSPMGRLTVNEKLFF
V gene: TRBV5-4; D gene: -; J gene: TRBJ1-6; clone size: few; CDR3 DNA: TGTGCCAGCAGCAATGACCGGGGGTCACCCCTCCACTTT; CDR3 protein: CASSNDRGSPLHF
V gene: TRBV11-3; D gene: TRBD1; J gene: TRBJ1-1; clone size: few; CDR3 DNA: TGTGCCAGCAGCTCTGGGACAGGGGGAATGAACACTGAAGCTTTCTTT; CDR3 protein: CASSSGTGGMNTEAFF
V gene: TRBV6-1; D gene: -; J gene: TRBJ2-1; clone size: -; CDR3 DNA: TGTGCCAGCAGTCCGGTAGGCTCCTACAATGAGCAGTTCTTC; CDR3 protein: CASSPVGSYNEQFF
V gene: TRBV6-1; D gene: TRBD1; J gene: TRBJ1-6; clone size: -; CDR3 DNA: TGTGCCAGCACCTTCTTGAGGGGGCGTGATTCACCCCTCCACTTT; CDR3 protein: CASTFLRGRDSPLHF
V gene: TRBV9; D gene: TRBD1; J gene: TRBJ2-3; clone size: few; CDR3 DNA: TGTGCCAGCAGCATCGACAGGGGTCACACGCAGTATTTT; CDR3 protein: CASSIDRGHTQYF
V gene: TRBV27; D gene: -; J gene: TRBJ2-1; clone size: few; CDR3 DNA: TGTGCCAGCAGTTTATCGTGGGGGCCCCACAATGAGCAGTTCTTC; CDR3 protein: CASSLSWGPHNEQFF
V gene: TRBV4-3; D gene: -; J gene: TRBJ2-3; clone size: -; CDR3 DNA: TGCGCCAGCACCCCTTTCGCGGGGTCCACAGATACGCAGTATTTT; CDR3 protein: CASTPFAGSTDTQYF
V gene: TRBV25-1; D gene: -; J gene: TRBJ2-7; clone size: -; CDR3 DNA: TGTGCCAGCCGGACCCACTACGAGCAGTACTTC; CDR3 protein: CASRTHYEQYF
V gene: TRBV9; D gene: -; J gene: TRBJ2-7; clone size: -; CDR3 DNA: TGTGCCAGCAGCGTAAACAGGGTCTCCTACGAGCAGTACTTC; CDR3 protein: CASSVNRVSYEQYF
V gene: TRBV9; D gene: -; J gene: TRBJ2-1; clone size: few; CDR3 DNA: TGTGCCAGCAGCCTTTGGGGGGCTGACAATGAGCAGTTCTTC; CDR3 protein: CASSLWGADNEQFF